A selection of T cell receptor beta chains follows, all from one sample in a study of T-cell memory formation after mild COVID-19. TCRdb reprocessed the 5' RACE reads with MiXCR, giving one entry per CDR3 protein. The table records under 250,000 distinct CDR3 sequences, about 16% of them present only once. The sample taken for sequencing was PBMCs or a T cell subset sorted from them (not recorded which). The source of these receptors is an adult woman who had mild COVID-19 (a few samples of this study predate the infection). Cell type and time point are not known. Both conserved end residues are part of each CDR3. Fields, in order: CDR3 DNA, CDR3 protein, CDR3 length, D gene, clone size, J gene, V gene. The D gene is left open where the match is weak. Only part of the rows carry a size: once, few, many, or a class if the clone is expanded.

DNA: TGTGCCACCTTAGAGGGGGCGCAGTTTCATGAAGCTTTCTTT
CDR3: CATLEGAQFHEAFF
length: 14
D: TRBD1
size: -
J: TRBJ1-1
V: TRBV12-3/TRBV12-4

DNA: TGTGCCACCAGTGGACAGGTCGATCAGCCCCAGCATTTT
CDR3: CATSGQVDQPQHF
length: 13
D: -
size: few
J: TRBJ1-5
V: TRBV24-1

DNA: TGCGCCAGCAGCTCTGCTGCGGGACAAGAGACCCAGTACTTC
CDR3: CASSSAAGQETQYF
length: 14
D: -
size: -
J: TRBJ2-5
V: TRBV5-1

DNA: TGTGCCAGCAGCCAAAGCCGTACCCCTAGCACAGATACGCAGTATTTT
CDR3: CASSQSRTPSTDTQYF
length: 16
D: -
size: -
J: TRBJ2-3
V: TRBV14

DNA: TGTGCCAGCAGCGTAGATCACAGCTCCTACGAGCAGTACTTC
CDR3: CASSVDHSSYEQYF
length: 14
D: -
size: few
J: TRBJ2-7
V: TRBV9

DNA: TGTGCCAGCAGCTCATACTTTCTAGCGGGCTACGAGCAGTACTTC
CDR3: CASSSYFLAGYEQYF
length: 15
D: TRBD2
size: -
J: TRBJ2-7
V: TRBV7-2

DNA: TGTGCCAGCAGGATGAGCTTCCGGGCCCGACCCCCCGGGGAGCTGTTTTTT
CDR3: CASRMSFRARPPGELFF
length: 17
D: -
size: -
J: TRBJ2-2
V: TRBV7-2

DNA: TGCGCCAGCAGCCAAGATGACCGGGGGCCAGAGACCCAGTACTTC
CDR3: CASSQDDRGPETQYF
length: 15
D: -
size: -
J: TRBJ2-5
V: TRBV4-1

DNA: TGTGCCAGCAGTGACCGGGGCGATTATTCACCCCTCCACTTT
CDR3: CASSDRGDYSPLHF
length: 14
D: -
size: many
J: TRBJ1-6
V: TRBV2

DNA: TGTGCCAGCAGCGCCCTAGCGGGGGGACTCAGTGAGCAGTTCTTC
CDR3: CASSALAGGLSEQFF
length: 15
D: TRBD2
size: -
J: TRBJ2-1
V: TRBV12-3/TRBV12-4

DNA: TGTGCCAGCAGAACCGGGACAGGGGGGACCTACGAGCAGTACTTC
CDR3: CASRTGTGGTYEQYF
length: 15
D: TRBD1
size: few
J: TRBJ2-7
V: TRBV5-4

DNA: TGTGCCAGCAGTTACGCCAAGATAACAGGGATCGGCAATCAGCCCCAGCATTTT
CDR3: CASSYAKITGIGNQPQHF
length: 18
D: -
size: few
J: TRBJ1-5
V: TRBV6-2/TRBV6-3

DNA: TGTGCCAGCACTCCGGGACAGGGACCCTACGAGCAGTACTTC
CDR3: CASTPGQGPYEQYF
length: 14
D: TRBD1
size: few
J: TRBJ2-7
V: TRBV6-6

DNA: TGTGCCGCCCGACCCTCTGCCCCTAGCACAGATACGCAGTATTTT
CDR3: CAARPSAPSTDTQYF
length: 15
D: -
size: -
J: TRBJ2-3
V: TRBV7-3

DNA: TGTGCCAGTAGTACGCCGGGACTAGCGTCATACGAGCAGTACTTC
CDR3: CASSTPGLASYEQYF
length: 15
D: TRBD2
size: few
J: TRBJ2-7
V: TRBV19

DNA: TGTGCCACCAGCAGAGTAGGGACCGGGGAGCTGTTTTTT
CDR3: CATSRVGTGELFF
length: 13
D: -
size: once
J: TRBJ2-2
V: TRBV15

DNA: TGTGCCAGTAGTGTCCCGGGGGTCGGAGGAGCTTTCTTT
CDR3: CASSVPGVGGAFF
length: 13
D: -
size: -
J: TRBJ1-1
V: TRBV19

DNA: TGTGCCAGCAGCCAAGATCCGGGACTAGCGATAGTGAGTGAGCAGTTCTTC
CDR3: CASSQDPGLAIVSEQFF
length: 17
D: TRBD2
size: few
J: TRBJ2-1
V: TRBV4-2

DNA: TGCAGCGTTGAAGACGGGACTTATACGCAGTATTTT
CDR3: CSVEDGTYTQYF
length: 12
D: -
size: few
J: TRBJ2-3
V: TRBV29-1

DNA: TGTGCCAGCAGTACAGCCCACAATGAGCAGTTCTTC
CDR3: CASSTAHNEQFF
length: 12
D: -
size: -
J: TRBJ2-1
V: TRBV7-9

DNA: TGTGCCAGCAGCCCAGAGACAGCGTACAATGAGCAGTTCTTC
CDR3: CASSPETAYNEQFF
length: 14
D: -
size: -
J: TRBJ2-1
V: TRBV11-3

DNA: TGTGCCACGTCCTCCGGGGTTACTGAAGCTTTCTTT
CDR3: CATSSGVTEAFF
length: 12
D: -
size: -
J: TRBJ1-1
V: TRBV6-2/TRBV6-3

DNA: TGCGCCAGCAGCCCTTTCCCTAGCGGTGAGCAGTTCTTC
CDR3: CASSPFPSGEQFF
length: 13
D: TRBD2
size: -
J: TRBJ2-1
V: TRBV5-1

DNA: TGCGCCAGCAGCTCGAATGTCGATGAGCAGTTCTTC
CDR3: CASSSNVDEQFF
length: 12
D: -
size: few
J: TRBJ2-1
V: TRBV5-1

DNA: TGCAGTGCCGGTCTAGCGGTCCATAACAATGAGCAGTTCTTC
CDR3: CSAGLAVHNNEQFF
length: 14
D: TRBD2
size: few
J: TRBJ2-1
V: TRBV20-1

DNA: TGCGCCAGCAGTGAGTCTTGGAGTCAGGGCACAGATACGCAGTATTTT
CDR3: CASSESWSQGTDTQYF
length: 16
D: -
size: -
J: TRBJ2-3
V: TRBV10-2

DNA: TGTGCCAGCAACCTAGTGGGAGGGTTATATGAGCAGTTCTTC
CDR3: CASNLVGGLYEQFF
length: 14
D: TRBD2
size: few
J: TRBJ2-1
V: TRBV2

DNA: TGCAGTGCTACCCTGGACAACAACTATGGCTACACCTTC
CDR3: CSATLDNNYGYTF
length: 13
D: -
size: few
J: TRBJ1-2
V: TRBV20-1

DNA: TGTGCCAGCAGCCCGCAGCGGCGGGGGGGCACCATTCAGTACTTC
CDR3: CASSPQRRGGTIQYF
length: 15
D: TRBD2
size: few
J: TRBJ2-4
V: TRBV7-9

DNA: TGCAGTGCTAGCCTAAGGAGTATGGGGGCCAACGTCCTGACTTTC
CDR3: CSASLRSMGANVLTF
length: 15
D: -
size: -
J: TRBJ2-6
V: TRBV20-1

DNA: TGTGCCAGCAGTCCCGGACAGACGCCCCCAGCGGGGCAGTACTTC
CDR3: CASSPGQTPPAGQYF
length: 15
D: -
size: -
J: TRBJ2-7
V: TRBV6-5

DNA: TGTGCCACCAGGGATCAGGCGATCACAGATACGCAGTATTTT
CDR3: CATRDQAITDTQYF
length: 14
D: -
size: -
J: TRBJ2-3
V: TRBV24-1

DNA: TGTGCCAGCAGTTCCATTGCAGGGGGTCGCTACGAGCAGTACTTC
CDR3: CASSSIAGGRYEQYF
length: 15
D: TRBD1
size: few
J: TRBJ2-7
V: TRBV27

DNA: TGTGCCTGGAGTATCCGGAGGGGTGATACGCAGTATTTT
CDR3: CAWSIRRGDTQYF
length: 13
D: -
size: many
J: TRBJ2-3
V: TRBV30

DNA: TGTGCCAGCAGCCCGCGCGGAGGGGGCAATCAGCCCCAGCATTTT
CDR3: CASSPRGGGNQPQHF
length: 15
D: -
size: -
J: TRBJ1-5
V: TRBV3-1

DNA: TGTGCCACCCAGGGGCCGAACACCGGGGAGCTGTTTTTT
CDR3: CATQGPNTGELFF
length: 13
D: -
size: few
J: TRBJ2-2
V: TRBV24-1

DNA: TGTGCCAGCAGCCAAGATGGGCGGAATAATTCACCCCTCCACTTT
CDR3: CASSQDGRNNSPLHF
length: 15
D: -
size: -
J: TRBJ1-6
V: TRBV14